Shown below are 32 T cell receptor beta chains from a single sample sequenced in a study of response to subunit inactivated influenza vaccine. TCRdb called the RT-PCR reads again in MiXCR, with one record for every CDR3 protein. The sample shows 400,000 to 650,000 distinct CDR3 sequences, less than 7.5% of them seen only once. Sample: PBMCs from blood, taken roughly 24 months after vaccination. Receptors were obtained from a man aged 45 to 75 who received an inactivated influenza vaccine.

The chain combines TRBV18 with TRBJ2-7, with D possibly being TRBD1 (5 bases). The V gene's germline CDR1 is KGHSH and CDR2 LQKENI. With 3 bases removed from V and 2 bases from J, the gap between germline ends came to 11 bases. CDR3 length equals 14 residues. CDR3 bases: TGTGCCAGCTCACCGATCCGGACAACCTACGAGCAGTACTTC. Its translation is CASSPIRTTYEQYF.

The rearrangement links TRBV29-1 to TRBJ2-7, with a possible D match to TRBD1 (5 bases). The germline gives CDR1 SQVTM, CDR2 ANQGSEA. V shed 6 bases and J shed 5 bases, with 23 bases lying between them. The CDR3 spans 15 residues. The DNA of the CDR3 is TGCAGCGTGAGATCAACTTCAGGGAATGGGCACGAGCAGTACTTC. Translating gives CSVRSTSGNGHEQYF.

V gene TRBV10-3 combines with J gene TRBJ2-1; D is ambiguous. CDR1 and CDR2 from the germline V gene are ENHRY and SYGVKD. The CDR3 consists of 15 residues. Trimming cost V 0 bases and J 4 bases, with 10 bases left between them. The CDR3, as DNA: TGTGCCATCAGTGAGTCGGGCGGAGATTACAATGAGCAGTTCTTC. Translation: CAISESGGDYNEQFF.

Ten or more counts support this clonotype. The V call is TRBV28, the J call TRBJ2-5, with D tentatively TRBD2 (6 bases). Germline-derived CDR1 and CDR2 are MDHEN and SYDVKM. Between the trimmed V and J ends, which lost 5 bases and 1 base, there was a span of 11 bases. The CDR3 covers 14 residues. In DNA, the CDR3 is TGTGCCAGCAGTCGACTAGGGTTCCAAGAGACCCAGTACTTC. Protein product: CASSRLGFQETQYF. Filled out from reference TRBV28 and TRBJ2-5, the complete variable domain reads DVKVTQSSRYLVKRTGEKVFLECVQDMDHENMFWYRQDPGLGLRLIYFSYDVKMKEKGDIPEGYSVSREKKERFSLILESASTNQTSMYLCASSRLGFQETQYFGPGTRLLVL.

Only a few counts were recorded for this clonotype. This chain connects TRBV3-1 to TRBJ2-1; 7 nucleotides agree with TRBD2. CDR1 and CDR2 (germline): LGHDT, YNNKEL (reference sequence). The CDR3 is made up of 16 amino acids. Unmatched junction bases numbered 11, after V lost 1 base and J lost 8 bases. The CDR3 reads CASSQGGLGRIDEQFF. Here the CDR3 DNA reads TGTGCCAGCAGCCAAGGTGGGCTCGGGAGGATCGATGAGCAGTTCTTC.

V usage is TRBV19 and J usage is TRBJ1-5; D is undetermined. Germline V gene data show CDR1 as LNHDA and CDR2 as SQIVND (reference sequence). This CDR3 spans 14 amino acids. V was clipped by 0 bases and J by 7 bases, with 10 bases between them. The CDR3 spells CASSIDVIGQPQHF. CDR3 nucleotides: TGTGCCAGTAGTATAGACGTGATTGGGCAGCCCCAGCATTTT.

This clonotype was observed a handful of times. The chain joins TRBV4-3 to TRBJ2-2; D might be TRBD1 or TRBD2, each matching 6 bases. Germline V CDR1 and CDR2: LGHNA, YSLEER. Trimming took 0 bases from V and 5 from J, leaving 10 bases between them. There are 15 residues in the CDR3. DNA for the CDR3: TGCGCCAGCAGCCAAGAAGGGGGGCGGACCGGGGAGCTGTTTTTT. Residues: CASSQEGGRTGELFF.

This clonotype came up a few times. V and J are TRBV11-1 and TRBJ2-3; 10 bases match TRBD2. The J segment lost 2 bases and the V segment lost 5 bases, leaving 13 bases of the junction unmatched. From germline, CDR1 is SGHAT and CDR2 FQDESV (reference sequence). The CDR3 spans 18 residues. The CDR3 spells CASSQTKLAGPNTDTQYF. The CDR3 DNA follows: TGTGCCAGCAGCCAAACTAAACTAGCGGGACCAAACACAGATACGCAGTATTTT. The whole variable domain, filled in from reference TRBV11-1 and TRBJ2-3, reads EAEVAQSPRYKITEKSQAVAFWCDPISGHATLYWYRQILGQGPELLVQFQDESVVDDSQLPKDRFSAERLKGVDSTLKIQPAELGDSAMYLCASSQTKLAGPNTDTQYFGPGTRLTVL.

The J gene is TRBJ2-7, the V gene TRBV21-1; no check of the table's D call, TRBD2, against the DNA was made. TRBV21-1 is reported as a pseudogene. CDR3 size: 14 residues. The CDR3 reads CASSKNGGLAEQYF. CDR3 coding DNA: TGTGCCAGCAGCAAGAACGGAGGCCTGGCAGAGCAGTACTTC.

This clonotype was seen only a few times. The chain uses TRBV20-1 and TRBJ2-1; D gene unclear. V gave up 3 bases and J gave up 5 bases, with 8 bases separating them. CDR3 size: 12 residues. From germline, CDR1 is DFQATT and CDR2 SNEGSKA (reference sequence). The CDR3 coding sequence is TGCAGTGCTAGGCCACTTAACAATGAGCAGTTCTTC. Translating it yields CSARPLNNEQFF.

This clonotype was seen a handful of times. This rearrangement joins TRBV25-1 to TRBJ1-2; D uncertain. Germline CDR1 MGHDK, CDR2 SYGVNS. Trimming cost V 1 base and J 10 bases, with 7 bases left between them. The CDR3 covers 11 residues. In DNA form, the CDR3 reads TGTGCCAGCAGTGAATGGGGAGTCTACACCTTC. Its translation: CASSEWGVYTF.

The rearrangement joins TRBV29-1 to TRBJ2-6; D may correspond to TRBD1 or TRBD2 (5 bases each). The CDR3 extends over 15 amino acids. Per germline, CDR1 SQVTM and CDR2 ANQGSEA. Trimming took 6 bases from V and 0 from J, leaving 12 bases between them. CDR3 sequence reads: CSVSGPDSGANVLTF. The DNA of the CDR3 is TGCAGCGTGTCGGGGCCTGACTCTGGGGCCAACGTCCTGACTTTC.

V usage is TRBV20-1 and J usage is TRBJ2-7, with D perhaps TRBD2 (6 bases). V was shortened by 1 base and J by 5 bases, with 12 bases between the two germline ends. Germline loops: CDR1 DFQATT, CDR2 SNEGSKA (reference sequence). This CDR3 has 13 residues. The CDR3 loop reads CSARAGVPHEQYF. DNA of the CDR3: TGCAGTGCTAGAGCGGGAGTACCCCACGAGCAGTACTTC.

This clonotype was detected only a few times. This chain uses TRBV30 with TRBJ1-1; a possible D gene is TRBD1 (5 bases). The CDR3 has 12 residues. V lost 2 bases to trimming and J lost 4 bases, with 8 bases between them. Germline CDR1 GTSNPN, CDR2 SVGIG (reference sequence). The CDR3 bases are TGTGCCTGGAGTAGGGGAATCACTGAAGCTTTCTTT. Protein sequence: CAWSRGITEAFF.

This clonotype showed up just a few times. This chain links TRBV4-3 with TRBJ1-5; D remains ambiguous. Trimming pared 0 bases from V and 7 bases from J, leaving 7 bases between. The germline gives CDR1 LGHNA, CDR2 YSLEER. The CDR3 extends over 13 amino acids. The CDR3 DNA is TGCGCCAGCAGCCAAGATATTGGACAGCCCCAGCATTTT. As protein: CASSQDIGQPQHF.

The chain links TRBV6-5 to TRBJ2-7; TRBD2 agrees at 10 bases. Germline assignment: CDR1 MNHEY and CDR2 SVGAGI. J was trimmed by 7 bases and V by 2 bases; bases with no gene match: 5. The CDR3 extends over 14 amino acids. CDR3 nucleotide sequence: TGTGCCAGCAGTTACCTCGCTAGCGGGAGTGAGCAGTACTTC. This gives the protein CASSYLASGSEQYF.

The rearrangement links TRBV29-1 to TRBJ2-1; 11 positions match TRBD2. Germline loops: CDR1 SQVTM, CDR2 ANQGSEA. With 8 bases clipped from V and 7 bases from J, the junction kept 7 bases outside the gene matches. The CDR3 consists of 13 residues. CDR3 sequence: CSLSGRARNEQFF. The DNA of the CDR3 is TGCAGCCTTAGCGGGAGGGCGAGGAATGAGCAGTTCTTC.

This clonotype was detected many times. The rearrangement joins TRBV12-3 or TRBV12-4 to TRBJ1-2, with D hard to call. The length of the CDR3 is 15 residues. The V and J ends lost 4 bases and 2 bases respectively, with 14 bases between them. CDR3 DNA sequence: TGTGCCAGCAGTTGGGAGGGAAACGGAAACTATGGCTACACCTTC. Protein: CASSWEGNGNYGYTF.

The rearrangement links TRBV6-1 to TRBJ1-2; a weak D match, TRBD1 (5 bases). The CDR3 has 15 residues. Germline CDR1 is MNHNS and CDR2 is SASEGT. The V and J ends lost 5 bases and 4 bases respectively, with 17 bases between them. CDR3 nucleotides: TGTGCCAGCAGTATAGGGACGGGGGAGCGCTATGGCTACACCTTC. Protein: CASSIGTGERYGYTF.

This clonotype was seen a few times. J is TRBJ2-5 and V is TRBV28, with TRBD1 matching over 8 bases. Trimming took 5 bases from V and 2 from J; bases not matched to a gene: 10. Germline assignment: CDR1 MDHEN and CDR2 SYDVKM. This CDR3 comprises 16 residues. In DNA form, the CDR3 reads TGTGCCAGCAGTCTTGGACAGGGTCTCGAGCAAGAGACCCAGTACTTC. Translation: CASSLGQGLEQETQYF.

J is TRBJ1-5 and V is TRBV15; 8 bases line up with TRBD1. Germline values: CDR1 LNHNV, CDR2 YYDKDF (reference sequence). The CDR3 length is 17 residues. V was clipped by 0 bases and J by 0 bases; unmatched bases: 4. CDR3 coding DNA: TGTGCCACCAGCAGAGATCGACAGGGGCGTAGCAATCAGCCCCAGCATTTT. The encoded protein is CATSRDRQGRSNQPQHF.

The rearrangement uses TRBV28 and TRBJ2-1, with a tentative D call TRBD2 (6 bases). In germline, CDR1 is MDHEN, CDR2 SYDVKM. This CDR3 has 15 amino acids. V lost 7 bases and J 3 bases, leaving 16 bases between the germline ends. CDR3 amino acids: CASISGTFIYNEQFF. The CDR3 bases are TGTGCCAGCATCTCCGGGACTTTCATCTACAATGAGCAGTTCTTC.

This clonotype was detected only a few times. The rearrangement links TRBV7-2 to TRBJ2-2, with D perhaps matching TRBD2 (5 bases). Trimming took 5 bases from V and 3 from J, leaving 10 bases between them. This CDR3 has 14 amino acids. From germline, CDR1 is SGHTA and CDR2 FQGNSA. CDR3 in DNA: TGTGCCAGCAGCCGACGGACTGACACCGGGGAGCTGTTTTTT. This sequence encodes CASSRRTDTGELFF.

The genes are TRBV4-2 and TRBJ2-3, with 7 bases that match TRBD2. The germline V gene encodes CDR1 LGHNA and CDR2 YNFKEQ. After removal of 0 bases from V and 0 bases from J, the junction contained 0 bases not matched to a gene. The CDR3 loop spans 15 amino acids. The CDR3 coding sequence is TGTGCCAGCAGCCAAGACGGGGGGAGCACAGATACGCAGTATTTT. Protein sequence: CASSQDGGSTDTQYF.

The gene calls are TRBV9 and TRBJ2-7; D is uncertain. CDR1 is SGDLS, CDR2 YYNGEE, per germline. The V end was cut by 7 bases, the J end by 2 bases, with 13 bases between. The CDR3 contains 13 residues. This CDR3 reads CASLESYPYEQYV. The CDR3 nucleotides read TGTGCCAGCTTAGAGTCTTACCCCTACGAGCAGTACGTC.

This sequence joins TRBV18 and TRBJ1-2; weak D call: TRBD1 (5 bases). Between the trimmed V and J ends, which lost 6 bases and 1 base, there was a span of 9 bases. Germline V gives CDR1 KGHSH, CDR2 LQKENI. This CDR3 comprises 13 residues. This CDR3 reads CASSAQGNYGYTF. For the CDR3, the DNA is TGTGCCAGCTCGGCGCAGGGTAACTATGGCTACACCTTC.

The chain recombines TRBV6-1 with TRBJ2-7, with D perhaps TRBD1 (5 bases). Germline loops: CDR1 MNHNS, CDR2 SASEGT. The CDR3 consists of 16 residues. V was cut by 6 bases and J by 1 base, with 19 bases left in between. The CDR3 nucleotides read TGTGCCAGCAGCGCCGACAGAATCTTTACTTCCTACGAGCAGTACTTC. As protein: CASSADRIFTSYEQYF.

This clonotype was seen more than once but under ten times. V is TRBV7-9 and J is TRBJ2-7, with TRBD2 matching 11 bases. The V gene end was trimmed by 5 bases and the J gene end by 3 bases; junction bases not matched to a gene: 6. Germline V gives CDR1 SEHNR, CDR2 FQNEAQ (reference sequence). This CDR3 contains 15 residues. CDR3 coding DNA: TGTGCCAGCAGCCCCTGGACTAGCGGGCTCTACGAGCAGTACTTC. This translates into CASSPWTSGLYEQYF.

This clonotype was observed a few times. The chain joins TRBV5-1 to TRBJ2-3, with 9 bases identical to TRBD2. Germline CDR1 reads SGHRS; CDR2 reads YFSETQ. J gave up 5 bases and V 0 bases, and 7 bases lay outside the gene matches. There are 16 residues in the CDR3. The CDR3 DNA sequence: TGCGCCAGCAGCTTGGCCAGCGGGGGGCGGGGAGATACGCAGTATTTT. Its protein product is CASSLASGGRGDTQYF.

This clonotype showed up many times. The chain recombines TRBV7-8 with TRBJ2-6; D not certain. The germline CDR1 and CDR2 sequences are SGHVS and FQNEAQ. V gave up 4 bases and J gave up 1 base, with 14 bases separating them. CDR3 length: 17 amino acids. This CDR3 is CASSSVVLGSGANVLTF. For the CDR3, the DNA is TGTGCCAGCAGCTCCGTCGTTTTGGGGTCTGGGGCCAACGTCCTGACTTTC.

The CDR3 loop is CATEGLGNTIYF. In DNA form, the CDR3 reads TGTGCCACCGAGGGTCTGGGAAACACCATATATTTT. The chain couples TRBV24-1 to TRBJ1-3; D is undetermined. Germline V gives CDR1 KGHDR, CDR2 SFDVKD. Trimming took 9 bases from V and 4 from J, leaving 9 bases between them. CDR3 length: 12 amino acids.

The genes are TRBV5-1 and TRBJ2-1; 10 bases align to TRBD2. The J segment lost 7 bases and the V segment lost 0 bases, leaving 7 bases of the junction unmatched. The CDR3 runs 16 residues. Germline assignment: CDR1 SGHRS and CDR2 YFSETQ. The CDR3 coding sequence is TGCGCCAGCAGCTTGGATCCTAGCGGGAGTTTGAATGAGCAGTTCTTC. Translation gives CASSLDPSGSLNEQFF.